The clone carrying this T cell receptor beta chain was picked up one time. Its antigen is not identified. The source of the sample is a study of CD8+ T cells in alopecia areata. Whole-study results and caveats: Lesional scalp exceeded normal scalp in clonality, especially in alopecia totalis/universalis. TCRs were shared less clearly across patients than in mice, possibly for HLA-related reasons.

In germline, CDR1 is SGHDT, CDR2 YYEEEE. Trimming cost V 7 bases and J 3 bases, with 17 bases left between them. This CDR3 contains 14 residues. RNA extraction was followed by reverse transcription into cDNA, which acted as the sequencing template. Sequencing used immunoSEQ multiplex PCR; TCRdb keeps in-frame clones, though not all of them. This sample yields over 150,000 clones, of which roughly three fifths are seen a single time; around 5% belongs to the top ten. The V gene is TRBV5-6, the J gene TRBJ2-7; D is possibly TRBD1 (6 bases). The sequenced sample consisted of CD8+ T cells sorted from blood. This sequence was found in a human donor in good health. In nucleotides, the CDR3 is TGTGCCAGCGTCTATGGAACAGGGAACTACGAGCAGTACTTC. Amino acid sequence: CASVYGTGNYEQYF.